This TCR beta chain originates from a study of blood T cells in healthy people across ages. The length of the CDR3 is 16 residues. V lost 1 base to trimming and J lost 0 bases, with 13 bases between them. The germline gives CDR1 SGHAT, CDR2 FQNNGV. As to this clonotype: The antigen remains undetermined.

The authors ran a second PCR of about 7 to 12 cycles using a sample-barcoded 5' primer and a J-beta primer mix. TCRdb analysed the 5' RACE reads with MiXCR anew, one entry per CDR3 protein. The sample lists 850,000 to 1,000,000 distinct CDR3 sequences; 51% were seen once. Study-wide findings and caveats: The percentage of naive T cells correlated strongly with TCR beta diversity.

This TCR was recovered from a woman aged 55-75 years in good health. The sequenced material came from blood. The chain recombines TRBV11-2 with TRBJ2-7; D possibly corresponds to TRBD1 (5 bases). The CDR3 region is CASSLGGVGASYEQYF. CDR3 coding DNA: TGTGCCAGCAGCTTAGGAGGAGTAGGGGCCTCCTACGAGCAGTACTTC. Full variable domain (outside the CDR3, taken from reference TRBV11-2 and TRBJ2-7): EAGVAQSPRYKIIEKRQSVAFWCNPISGHATLYWYQQILGQGPKLLIQFQNNGVVDDSQLPKDRFSAERLKGVDSTLKIQPAKLEDSAVYLCASSLGGVGASYEQYFGPGTRLTVT.